This passage covers 28 T cell receptor beta chains from one sample sequenced in a study of Graves' ophthalmopathy and Graves' hyperthyroidism. RNA transcripts yielded amplified TCR beta CDR3 regions. First-round RT-PCR with HTBI primers preceded a second-round multiplex PCR. TCRdb itself ran the multiplex PCR reads through MiXCR, one entry per CDR3 protein. The table includes roughly 600,000 distinct CDR3 sequences, approximately 37% detected once. Material: peripheral blood or thyroid tissue (not recorded which). The receptors derive from an adult man with Graves' hyperthyroidism.

This clonotype was observed at least ten times. The V gene is TRBV7-6, the J gene TRBJ2-2; unclear D gene. Germline assignment: CDR1 SGHVS and CDR2 FNYEAQ. The CDR3 contains 15 residues. The V end was cut by 5 bases, the J end by 1 base, with 11 bases between. CDR3 sequence (DNA): TGTGCCAGCAGCCCCGGCGCAGGGAACACCGGGGAGCTGTTTTTT. As protein: CASSPGAGNTGELFF. Based on the CDR3 plus reference TRBV7-6 and TRBJ2-2, the full variable domain is GAGVSQSPRYKVTKRGQDVALRCDPISGHVSLYWYRQALGQGPEFLTYFNYEAQQDKSGLPNDRFSAERPEGSISTLTIQRTEQRDSAMYRCASSPGAGNTGELFFGEGSRLTVL.

V and J are TRBV7-3 and TRBJ1-4; unclear D gene. Germline V lookup: CDR1 SGHTA, CDR2 FQGTGA. This CDR3 contains 15 residues. V lost 0 bases, J lost 0 bases, and 5 bases lay in between. This CDR3 reads CASSLTGPTNEKLFF. The CDR3 nucleotides are TGTGCCAGCAGCTTAACAGGGCCAACTAATGAAAAACTGTTTTTT. The full variable domain, with the rest looked up from reference TRBV7-3 and TRBJ1-4, is GAGVSQTPSNKVTEKGKYVELRCDPISGHTALYWYRQSLGQGPEFLIYFQGTGAADDSGLPNDRFFAVRPEGSVSTLKIQRTERGDSAVYLCASSLTGPTNEKLFFGSGTQLSVL.

The genes are TRBV12-3 or TRBV12-4 and TRBJ1-1; D is perhaps TRBD1 (6 bases). V lost 8 bases, J lost 6 bases, and 22 bases lay in between. The CDR3 spans 15 residues. The CDR3 DNA is TGTGCCAGCTCACCAGTACAGGGTCGGGGTGCTGAAGCTTTCTTT. The encoded protein is CASSPVQGRGAEAFF.

This clonotype was picked up many times. This chain uses TRBV7-9 with TRBJ2-2, with 7 bases that match TRBD2. V shed 2 bases and J 1 base; nucleotides not matched to a gene: 1. This CDR3 spans 15 amino acids. CDR1 and CDR2 (germline): SEHNR, FQNEAQ (reference sequence). The CDR3 is CASSLPSGNTGELFF. In nucleotides, the CDR3 is TGTGCCAGCAGCTTACCTAGCGGGAACACCGGGGAGCTGTTTTTT. Using reference TRBV7-9 and TRBJ2-2 for the parts outside the CDR3, the full variable domain is DTGVSQNPRHKITKRGQNVTFRCDPISEHNRLYWYRQTLGQGPEFLTYFQNEAQLEKSRLLSDRFSAERPKGSFSTLEIQRTEQGDSAMYLCASSLPSGNTGELFFGEGSRLTVL.

The CDR3 here is CASSITSGSGHEQYF. As DNA, the CDR3 is TGTGCCAGCAGCATTACTAGCGGGAGCGGCCACGAGCAGTACTTC. The chain has TRBV7-9 and TRBJ2-7, with 11 nucleotides matching TRBD2. The V segment lost 5 bases and the J segment 5 bases; nucleotides outside the gene matches: 8. The length of the CDR3 is 15 residues. CDR1 and CDR2 from the germline V gene are SEHNR and FQNEAQ (reference sequence).

This clonotype was seen a handful of times. V is TRBV27 and J is TRBJ2-7, with D maybe TRBD1 (6 bases). V lost 7 bases to trimming and J lost 1 base, with 17 bases between them. This CDR3 spans 15 amino acids. The germline V gene has CDR1 MNHEY and CDR2 SMNVEV (reference sequence). The CDR3 sequence: CASKRGITGSYEQYF. The CDR3 region has the DNA TGTGCCAGCAAGAGGGGGATTACAGGTTCCTACGAGCAGTACTTC.

This clonotype was seen a few times. The chain links TRBV6-1 to TRBJ1-1; TRBD1 agrees at 11 bases. The ends lost 4 bases at V and 11 bases at J; junction bases unmatched: 6. Germline CDR1 reads MNHNS; CDR2 reads SASEGT. The length of the CDR3 is 13 residues. This CDR3 is CASSADRGQAAFF. The CDR3 DNA reads TGTGCCAGCAGTGCGGACAGGGGGCAGGCTGCTTTCTTT.

This clonotype was observed at least ten times. V usage is TRBV29-1 and J usage is TRBJ1-4, with D tentatively TRBD1 (5 bases). Germline V gene lookup returns CDR1 SQVTM and CDR2 ANQGSEA. Trimming removed 4 bases from V and 5 bases from J, with 17 bases in between. The CDR3 has 15 amino acids. The CDR3: CSVGRGPGKNEKLFF. CDR3 coding DNA: TGCAGCGTTGGACGAGGGCCAGGGAAGAATGAAAAACTGTTTTTT.

This clonotype was found many times. This chain joins TRBV10-3 and TRBJ2-5, with 10 bases fitting TRBD1. Germline V gives CDR1 ENHRY, CDR2 SYGVKD. The CDR3 is 11 residues long. Germline trimming cut 2 bases from V and 12 bases from J; bases unmatched to any gene: 0. CDR3 loop: CAISEGTGEYF. CDR3 bases: TGTGCCATCAGTGAGGGGACAGGGGAGTACTTC.

In this sample, this clonotype turned up a few times. The chain employs TRBV12-3 or TRBV12-4 and TRBJ1-6, with 7 bases lining up with TRBD1. CDR3 length equals 16 residues. V gave up 6 bases and J gave up 8 bases; unmatched junction bases: 13. The CDR3 here is CASSNHLTGRYSPLHF. In nucleotides, the CDR3 is TGTGCCAGCAGCAACCATCTGACAGGGAGATATTCACCCCTCCACTTT.

Details on this clonotype: The CDR3 does not end in the conserved phenylalanine or tryptophan, so this is likely a read error. The DNA is left out, because the CDR3 cannot be placed on it with certainty; the CDR3 is given as TCRdb lists it. V gene TRBV29-1 combines with J gene TRBJ1-1. The CDR3 sequence runs 12 residues, both termini included. Germline assignment: CDR1 SQVTM and CDR2 ANQGSEA. Here the CDR3 reads CSLEGENTEASY.

The rearrangement uses TRBV29-1 and TRBJ1-2, with D possibly matching TRBD1 (6 bases). The V end lost 7 bases, the J end lost 0 bases, and 24 bases lay between the germline ends. Germline V CDR1 and CDR2: SQVTM, ANQGSEA. The CDR3 length is 17 residues. The CDR3 nucleotides are TGCAGCGAGGAAAGGCAGGGCTGGACAGACTCTAACTATGGCTACACCTTC. It encodes CSEERQGWTDSNYGYTF. The complete variable domain, with remaining parts taken from reference TRBV29-1 and TRBJ1-2, reads SAVISQKPSRDICQRGTSLTIQCQVDSQVTMMFWYRQQPGQSLTLIATANQGSEATYESGFVIDKFPISRPNLTFSTLTVSNMSPEDSSIYLCSEERQGWTDSNYGYTFGSGTRLTVV.

The genes are TRBV19 and TRBJ1-4; perhaps TRBD1 as D (6 bases). CDR1 is LNHDA and CDR2 is SQIVND in the germline V gene (reference sequence). CDR3 length: 14 amino acids. V was cut by 6 bases and J by 5 bases, with 13 bases left in between. DNA for the CDR3: TGTGCCAGTAGCGCGGACAGCCCGAATGAAAAACTGTTTTTT. It codes for CASSADSPNEKLFF. Supplemented by reference TRBV19 and TRBJ1-4, the full variable domain reads DGGITQSPKYLFRKEGQNVTLSCEQNLNHDAMYWYRQDPGQGLRLIYYSQIVNDFQKGDIAEGYSVSREKKESFPLTVTSAQKNPTAFYLCASSADSPNEKLFFGSGTQLSVL.

This clonotype has a handful of counts. This chain links TRBV20-1 with TRBJ1-5; 7 bases line up with TRBD1. V trimming: 8 bases; J trimming: 6 bases; junction bases outside the gene matches: 10. Germline lookup yields CDR1 DFQATT and CDR2 SNEGSKA (reference sequence). The CDR3 contains 13 residues. The CDR3 sequence: CSSIQGRGQPQHF. The DNA of the CDR3 is TGCAGTAGTATACAGGGGAGGGGTCAGCCCCAGCATTTT.

This clonotype was counted many times. The chain links TRBV9 to TRBJ2-5, with D perhaps TRBD2 (5 bases). Germline-derived CDR1 and CDR2 are SGDLS and YYNGEE. The germline V and J ends were trimmed by 4 bases and 5 bases, with 15 bases remaining between them. This CDR3 is built from 14 residues. The CDR3 spells CASSFSSEGETQYF. The CDR3 DNA reads TGTGCCAGCAGCTTCAGCTCAGAGGGCGAGACCCAGTACTTC.

About this clonotype: An end of the junction differs from the germline gene, which may be a read error. V and J are TRBV10-3 and TRBJ2-5; D tentatively fits TRBD1 or TRBD2 (5 bases each). Germline V gene lookup returns CDR1 ENHRY and CDR2 SYGVKD. This CDR3 contains 18 residues. CDR3: CASSFGGNTGELRETQYF. CDR3 DNA sequence: TGTGCCAGCAGTTTTGGGGGTAACACCGGGGAGCTGAGGGAGACCCAATACTTC.

The V gene is TRBV29-1, the J gene TRBJ1-2; 7 bases are a match to TRBD1. V shed 7 bases and J 2 bases; nucleotides not matched to a gene: 7. The CDR3 contains 13 residues. Germline lookup yields CDR1 SQVTM and CDR2 ANQGSEA. This CDR3 reads CSAADRINYGYTF. The CDR3 DNA reads as TGCAGCGCTGCGGACAGGATAAACTATGGCTACACCTTC.

This clonotype occurred many times. The chain joins TRBV5-5 to TRBJ1-3, with a tentative D call TRBD1 (6 bases). CDR1 and CDR2 (germline): SGHKS, YYEKEE (reference sequence). The V end was cut by 0 bases, the J end by 0 bases, with 7 bases between. The CDR3 contains 15 residues. CDR3 bases: TGTGCCAGCAGCTTGGTGGGGGCCTCTGGAAACACCATATATTTT. Translating it yields CASSLVGASGNTIYF. The full variable domain, rest sourced from reference TRBV5-5 and TRBJ1-3, is DAGVTQSPTHLIKTRGQQVTLRCSPISGHKSVSWYQQVLGQGPQFIFQYYEKEERGRGNFPDRFSARQFPNYSSELNVNALLLGDSALYLCASSLVGASGNTIYFGEGSWLTVV.

This chain joins TRBV7-9 and TRBJ2-7, with 7 bases aligning to TRBD1. Germline assignment: CDR1 SEHNR and CDR2 FQNEAQ (reference sequence). The CDR3 spans 14 residues. The junction had 9 bases not matched to a gene; V was cut back by 5 bases and J by 5 bases. This CDR3 is CASSPTSQGNEQYF. CDR3 sequence (DNA): TGTGCCAGCAGCCCAACATCACAGGGGAACGAGCAGTACTTC.

This clonotype was observed at least ten times. The V gene is TRBV20-1, the J gene TRBJ1-2; 10 nucleotides agree with TRBD1. Unmatched junction bases numbered 2, after V lost 3 bases and J lost 1 base. Germline lookup yields CDR1 DFQATT and CDR2 SNEGSKA (reference sequence). The CDR3 sequence is 14 residues long. The chain's CDR3 is CSARGDRGNYGYTF. The CDR3 nucleotides are TGCAGTGCTAGGGGGGACAGGGGTAACTATGGCTACACCTTC.

This clonotype showed up many times. The chain has TRBV6-2 or TRBV6-3 and TRBJ1-1, with no clear D. This CDR3 is built from 13 residues. Per germline, CDR1 MNHEY and CDR2 SVGEGT. The V end was cut by 6 bases, the J end by 0 bases, with 8 bases between. The CDR3 nucleotides read TGTGCCAGCAGGTACGAAATGAACACTGAAGCTTTCTTT. Its protein product is CASRYEMNTEAFF.

Many counts were recorded for this clonotype. V and J are TRBV29-1 and TRBJ2-2, with D perhaps given as TRBD1 or TRBD2 (5 bases each). The ends were cut back, 7 bases at V and 5 bases at J, with 20 bases in the middle. The V gene's germline CDR1 is SQVTM and CDR2 ANQGSEA. This CDR3 spans 15 amino acids. The CDR3 reads CSGGGGSGTTGELFF. The CDR3, as DNA: TGCAGCGGGGGCGGTGGGAGTGGTACAACCGGGGAGCTGTTTTTT.

This clonotype was seen many times. The chain joins TRBV20-1 to TRBJ2-7; possibly TRBD2 for D (5 bases). Germline CDR1 and CDR2: DFQATT and SNEGSKA (reference sequence). The length of the CDR3 is 14 residues. V was clipped by 6 bases and J by 0 bases, with 15 bases between them. CDR3 residues: CSALAARTSYEQYF. Here the CDR3 DNA reads TGCAGTGCCCTAGCTGCCAGGACCTCCTACGAGCAGTACTTC.

In its sample, this clonotype was seen many times. The J gene is TRBJ2-7, the V gene TRBV20-1; D possibly uses TRBD1 or TRBD2 (5 bases each). The CDR3 length is 16 residues. CDR1 and CDR2 (germline): DFQATT, SNEGSKA (reference sequence). Trimming took off 3 bases at V and 0 bases at J, with 18 bases between the two ends. The CDR3 spells CSASPLGEGSSYEQYF. For the CDR3, the DNA is TGCAGTGCTAGTCCCCTGGGGGAAGGTAGCTCCTACGAGCAGTACTTC.

This clonotype appeared many times. The rearrangement uses TRBV12-3 or TRBV12-4 and TRBJ1-1; D gene ambiguous. V lost 6 bases and J 7 bases, leaving 9 bases between the germline ends. CDR3 size: 11 residues. The CDR3 sequence: CASRLSSEAFF. The DNA for the CDR3 is TGTGCCAGCAGGTTAAGCAGTGAAGCTTTCTTT.

The chain uses TRBV15 and TRBJ2-7, with a weak D call TRBD2 (5 bases). Judging by the DNA end, TRBJ2-4 fits better; the J call may be wrong. The germline gives CDR1 LNHNV, CDR2 YYDKDF (reference sequence). The CDR3 totals 14 residues. The CDR3 DNA follows: TGTGCCACCAGCAGAGATGTCGGCGGGAACATTCAGTACTTC. As protein: CATSRDVGGNIQYF.

This clonotype was picked up many times. The V call is TRBV6-6, the J call TRBJ1-1, with 8 bases identical to TRBD1. There are 14 residues in the CDR3. Germline CDR1 and CDR2: MNHNY and SVGAGI (reference sequence). With 7 bases clipped from V and 3 bases from J, the junction kept 7 bases outside the gene matches. The CDR3 region has the DNA TGTGCCAGCACCTTATTACAGGGGGACACTGAAGCTTTCTTT. Translating gives CASTLLQGDTEAFF.

The V call is TRBV7-9, the J call TRBJ2-7; 11 nucleotides align to TRBD2. Germline trimming cut 5 bases from V and 3 bases from J; bases unmatched to any gene: 6. From germline, CDR1 is SEHNR and CDR2 FQNEAQ (reference sequence). This CDR3 spans 15 amino acids. DNA for the CDR3: TGTGCCAGCAGCCTTAGCGGGGGGGAACACTACGAGCAGTACTTC. Amino acid sequence: CASSLSGGEHYEQYF.